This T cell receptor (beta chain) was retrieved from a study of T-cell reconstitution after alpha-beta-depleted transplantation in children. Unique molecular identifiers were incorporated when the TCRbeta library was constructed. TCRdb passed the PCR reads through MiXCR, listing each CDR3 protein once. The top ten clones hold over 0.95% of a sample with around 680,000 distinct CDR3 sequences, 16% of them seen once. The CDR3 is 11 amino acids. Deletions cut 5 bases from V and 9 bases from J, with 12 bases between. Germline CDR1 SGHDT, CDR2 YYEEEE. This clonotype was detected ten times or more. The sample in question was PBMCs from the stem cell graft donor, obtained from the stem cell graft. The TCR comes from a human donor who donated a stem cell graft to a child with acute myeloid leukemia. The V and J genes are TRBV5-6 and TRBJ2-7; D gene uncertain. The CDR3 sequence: CASSLLGVQYF. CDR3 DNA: TGTGCCAGCAGTCTTTTGGGCGTGCAGTACTTC.